The table lists the clone carrying this TCR beta chain with a count of one. These data belong to a study of blood T cell repertoires in COVID-19. Method: immunoSEQ multiplex PCR; TCRdb's copy keeps in-frame clones and lacks some. Of 150,000 to 200,000 clones in the sample, 85% were seen once. Trimming removed 3 bases at V and 4 bases at J, with 12 bases between. From germline, CDR1 is LGHDT and CDR2 YNNKEL (reference sequence). The CDR3 loop spans 15 amino acids. The chain employs TRBV3-1 (or the pseudogene TRBV3-2) and TRBJ2-2; perhaps TRBD2 as D (5 bases). The clonotype comes from a woman of 80 years or more with COVID-19, enrolled during active disease. The sequencing input was peripheral blood. The CDR3 DNA reads TGTGCCAGCAGCCATGGCGGGCTCTTCACCGGGGAGCTGTTTTTT. It translates to CASSHGGLFTGELFF.